This T cell receptor (beta chain) was retrieved from a study of CD8 T cells in Susac syndrome. After extraction with the RNeasy kit, roughly 0.5 to 1 ug of the RNA was reverse transcribed using random hexamers. immunoSEQ multiplex PCR amplified TCR beta CDR3 across 54 Vbeta, 13 Jbeta. From the immunoSEQ multiplex PCR reads, TCRdb called clonotypes with MiXCR, one entry per CDR3 protein. Of under 150,000 distinct CDR3 sequences in the sample, more than 75% were seen once. The CDR3 has 13 amino acids. V was shortened by 5 bases and J by 3 bases, with 11 bases between the two germline ends. The germline gives CDR1 SGHAT, CDR2 FQNNGV. In blood CD8+ and CD4+ T cells, TCR beta underwent sequencing. Negative isolation yielded CD4+ and CD8+ T cells, and FACS enriched TEMRA cells. The study, taken as a whole, reports: As the study acknowledged, the number of individuals who were part of its TCR sequencing and HLA analysis was relatively small.

Concerning this clonotype: Its antigen is undetermined.

This receptor was taken from a human donor with multiple sclerosis. The chain carries TRBV11-2 and TRBJ2-7; D possibly corresponds to TRBD1 (5 bases). The specimen sequenced was CD8+ T cells from PBMCs. As DNA, the CDR3 is TGTGCCAGCAGCCCGCTTAGGGGCTACGAGCAGTACTTC. Its translation: CASSPLRGYEQYF.